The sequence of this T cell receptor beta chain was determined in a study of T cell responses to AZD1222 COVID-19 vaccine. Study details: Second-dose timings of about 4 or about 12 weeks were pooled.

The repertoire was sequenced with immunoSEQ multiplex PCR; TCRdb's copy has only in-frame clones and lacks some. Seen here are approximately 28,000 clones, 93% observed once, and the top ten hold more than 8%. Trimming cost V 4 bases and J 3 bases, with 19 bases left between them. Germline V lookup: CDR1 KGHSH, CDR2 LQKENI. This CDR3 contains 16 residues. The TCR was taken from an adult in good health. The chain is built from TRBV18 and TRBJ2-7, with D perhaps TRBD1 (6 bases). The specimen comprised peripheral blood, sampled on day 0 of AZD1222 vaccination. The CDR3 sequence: CASSLNSGEGDYEQYF. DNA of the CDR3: TGTGCCAGCTCACTTAACTCAGGGGAAGGTGACTACGAGCAGTACTTC.